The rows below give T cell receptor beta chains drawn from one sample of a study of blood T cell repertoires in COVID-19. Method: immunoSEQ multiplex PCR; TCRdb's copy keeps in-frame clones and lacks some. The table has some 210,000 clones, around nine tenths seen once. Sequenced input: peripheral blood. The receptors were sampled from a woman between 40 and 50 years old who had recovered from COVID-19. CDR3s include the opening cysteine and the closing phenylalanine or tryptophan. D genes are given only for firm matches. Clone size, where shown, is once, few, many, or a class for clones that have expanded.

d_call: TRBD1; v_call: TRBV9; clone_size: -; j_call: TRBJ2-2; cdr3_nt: TGTGCCAGCAGCGTTCTCGACAGGGGGCGCACCGGGGAGCTGTTTTTT; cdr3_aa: CASSVLDRGRTGELFF
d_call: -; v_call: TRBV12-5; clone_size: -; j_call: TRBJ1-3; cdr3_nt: TGTGCTAGTGGTTTCCAGGGGGGAAACACCATATATTTT; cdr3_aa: CASGFQGGNTIYF
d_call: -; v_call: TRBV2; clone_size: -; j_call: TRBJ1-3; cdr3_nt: TGTGCCAGCAATCGGCAGGGCAGAGACGTAGATTTT; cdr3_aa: CASNRQGRDVDF
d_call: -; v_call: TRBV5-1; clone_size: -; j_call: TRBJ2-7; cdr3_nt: TGCGCCAGCAGCTTGGACAGGCCCTACGAGCAGTACTTC; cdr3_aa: CASSLDRPYEQYF
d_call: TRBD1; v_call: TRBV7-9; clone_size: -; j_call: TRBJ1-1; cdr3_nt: TGTGCCAGCAGCCGATGGACAGGGGCATTTAGGGACACTGAAGCTTTCTTT; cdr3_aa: CASSRWTGAFRDTEAFF
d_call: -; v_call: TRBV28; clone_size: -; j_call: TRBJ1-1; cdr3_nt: TGTGCCACCCGGTTCAATGAAGCTTTCTTT; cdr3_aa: CATRFNEAFF
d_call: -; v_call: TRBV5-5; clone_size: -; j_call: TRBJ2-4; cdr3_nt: TGTGCCAGCAGCTCTGGCGACGTCGGGAACATTCAGTACTTC; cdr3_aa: CASSSGDVGNIQYF
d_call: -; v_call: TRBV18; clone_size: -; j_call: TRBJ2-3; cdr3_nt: TGTGCCAGCTCACTTCAACAGGAGACGTACACAGATACGCAGTATTTT; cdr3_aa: CASSLQQETYTDTQYF
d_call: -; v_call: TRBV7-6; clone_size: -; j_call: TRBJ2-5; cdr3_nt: TGTGCCAGCAGCCCGATAGGGGTGGTACAAGAGACCCAGTACTTC; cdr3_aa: CASSPIGVVQETQYF
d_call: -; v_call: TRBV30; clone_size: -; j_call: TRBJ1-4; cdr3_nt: TGTGCCTGGAGTGTACGAGATAATGAAAAACTGTTTTTT; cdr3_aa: CAWSVRDNEKLFF
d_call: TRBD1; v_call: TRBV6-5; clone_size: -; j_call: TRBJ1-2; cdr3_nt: TGTGCCAGCAACGCTGGGGGACAGTATGGCTACACCTTC; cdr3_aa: CASNAGGQYGYTF
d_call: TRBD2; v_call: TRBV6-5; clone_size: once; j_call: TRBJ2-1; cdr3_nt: TGTGCCAGCCAACTAGCGGGAGCTGGCCTCAATGAGCAGTTCTTC; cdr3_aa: CASQLAGAGLNEQFF
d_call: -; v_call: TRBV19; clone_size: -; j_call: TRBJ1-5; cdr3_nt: TGTGCCAGTAGCCCTAGGACAGACAATCAGCCCCAGCATTTT; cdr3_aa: CASSPRTDNQPQHF
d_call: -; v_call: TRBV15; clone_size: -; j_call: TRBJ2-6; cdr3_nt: TGTGCCACCAGCAGAGAGTGGGCGGGCAGCTCTGGGGCCAACGTCCTGACTTTC; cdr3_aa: CATSREWAGSSGANVLTF
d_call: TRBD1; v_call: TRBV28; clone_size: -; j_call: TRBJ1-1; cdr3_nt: TGTGCCAGCAGTTTGGAACGGGACAGGGACTCGGAAGCTTTCTTT; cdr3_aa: CASSLERDRDSEAFF
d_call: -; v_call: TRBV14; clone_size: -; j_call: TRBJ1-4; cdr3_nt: TGTGCCAGCAGCCGGCGGGAGTCTTCGTGGACTAATGAAAAACTGTTTTTT; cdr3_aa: CASSRRESSWTNEKLFF
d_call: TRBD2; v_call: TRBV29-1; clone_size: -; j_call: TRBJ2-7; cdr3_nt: TGCAGCGTCATGAGCGGGAGCTCCTACGAGCAGTACTTC; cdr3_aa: CSVMSGSSYEQYF
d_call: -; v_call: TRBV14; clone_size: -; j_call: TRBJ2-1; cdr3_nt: TGTGCCAGCAGCCTCGCAGGGTACAATGAGCAGTTCTTC; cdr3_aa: CASSLAGYNEQFF
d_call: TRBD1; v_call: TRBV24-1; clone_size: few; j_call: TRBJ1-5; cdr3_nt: TGTGCCACCAGTGACGGCAGGGGGCTTCAGCCCCAGCATTTT; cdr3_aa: CATSDGRGLQPQHF
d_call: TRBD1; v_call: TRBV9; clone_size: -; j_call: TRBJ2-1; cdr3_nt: TGTGCCAGCAGCGTCAAACGACAGGGGACGCAGTTCTTC; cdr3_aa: CASSVKRQGTQFF
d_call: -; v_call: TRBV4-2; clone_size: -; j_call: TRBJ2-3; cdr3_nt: TGTGCCAGCAGCCAACTCACAGATACGCAGTATTTT; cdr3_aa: CASSQLTDTQYF
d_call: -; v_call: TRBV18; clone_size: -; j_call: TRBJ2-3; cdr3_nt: TGTGCCACCGCGGCTAGCACAGATACGCAGTATTTT; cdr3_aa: CATAASTDTQYF
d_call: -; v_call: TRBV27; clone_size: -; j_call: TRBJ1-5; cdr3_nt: TGTGCCAGCAGTCCCTCCTCGGGGGTAGGGCAGCCCCAGCATTTT; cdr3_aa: CASSPSSGVGQPQHF
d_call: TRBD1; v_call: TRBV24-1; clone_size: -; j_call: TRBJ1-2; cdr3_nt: TGTGCCACCAGTGATCCTGGGACAGGCGCCCGGAGCTACACCTTC; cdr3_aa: CATSDPGTGARSYTF
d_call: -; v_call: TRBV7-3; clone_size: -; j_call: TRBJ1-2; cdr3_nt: TGTGCCAGCAGCTTATCAGGGCGTGATGGCTACACCTTC; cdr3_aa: CASSLSGRDGYTF
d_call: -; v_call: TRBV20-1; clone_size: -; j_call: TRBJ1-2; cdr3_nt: TGCAGTGCTAGGAGAAACTATGGCTACACCTTC; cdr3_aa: CSARRNYGYTF
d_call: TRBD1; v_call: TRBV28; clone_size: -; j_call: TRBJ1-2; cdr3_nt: TGTGCCAGCAGTACGAGACAGGGACGTGGCTACACCTTC; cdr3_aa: CASSTRQGRGYTF
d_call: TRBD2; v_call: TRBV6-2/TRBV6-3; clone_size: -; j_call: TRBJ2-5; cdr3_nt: TGTGCCAGCAGTTACTCTAGCGGGAGCCAAGAGACCCAGTACTTC; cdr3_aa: CASSYSSGSQETQYF
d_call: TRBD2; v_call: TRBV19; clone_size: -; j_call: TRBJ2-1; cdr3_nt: TGTGCCAGTAGTGTGACTAGCGGGAGTTCCTGGCAGTTCTTC; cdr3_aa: CASSVTSGSSWQFF
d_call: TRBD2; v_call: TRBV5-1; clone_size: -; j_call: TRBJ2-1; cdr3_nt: TGCGCCAGCAGGGTCGCCCTAGCGGGAGTGAGTGAGCAGTTCTTC; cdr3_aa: CASRVALAGVSEQFF
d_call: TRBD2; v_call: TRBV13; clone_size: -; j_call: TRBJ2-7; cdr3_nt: TGTGCCAGCAGCCGGACTAGCGGGACTTACTACGAGCAGTACTTC; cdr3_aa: CASSRTSGTYYEQYF
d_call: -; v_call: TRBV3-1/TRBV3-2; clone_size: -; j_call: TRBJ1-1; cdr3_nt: TGTGCCAGCAGCATACAGGGTTGGAACACTGAAGCTTTCTTT; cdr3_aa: CASSIQGWNTEAFF